The clone carrying this T cell receptor (beta chain) was seen only a few times. TCRdb redid the calling of the RT-PCR reads with MiXCR, one entry per CDR3 protein. The table shows hundreds of thousands of distinct CDR3 sequences, with around 14% occurring only once. The receptor was derived from a female donor in good health, serving as a healthy control. Sample: memory CD4+ T cells from blood.

The CDR3 region has the DNA TGCGCCAGCAGCTTGGCAGACATTTATAATTCACCCCTCCACTTT. It translates to CASSLADIYNSPLHF. The V gene is TRBV5-1, the J gene TRBJ1-6, with D hard to call. The ends were cut back, 0 bases at V and 4 bases at J, with 8 bases in the middle. This CDR3 is built from 15 residues. CDR1 and CDR2 from the germline V gene are SGHRS and YFSETQ.